The entry below gives a single T cell receptor (beta chain) sequence along with its context. Its antigen remains unidentified. Enrollment shut out patients with autoimmune disease history or systemic immunosuppression. This entry is derived from a study of OX40 agonist ivuxolimab in advanced cancers. Study-wide points: Circulating CD4+ and CD8+ T cells showed clonal expansion by week 6 at 0.1 to 3.0 mg/kg.

This table comes from immunoSEQ multiplex PCR, and its TCRdb copy is limited to in-frame clones, with some not included. The data contain 80,000 to 100,000 clones, around nine tenths of them singletons. CDR3 size: 16 residues. Trimming removed 2 bases from V and 9 bases from J; junction bases left unmatched: 6. Germline V gene sequence: CDR1 SEHNR, CDR2 FQNEAQ (reference sequence). Sample: CD4+ or CD8+ T cells sorted from blood, taken in a trial of the OX40 agonist ivuxolimab. The chain employs TRBV7-9 and TRBJ2-1; TRBD2 aligns across 14 bases. The receptor comes from an adult with an advanced solid tumor such as melanoma, head and neck, liver or kidney cancer. CDR3 protein: CASSLPGLAGVTEQFF. The CDR3 DNA follows: TGTGCCAGCAGCTTACCGGGACTAGCGGGAGTCACTGAGCAGTTCTTC.